These 10 T cell receptor beta chains share one sample of origin, sequenced in a study of OX40 agonist ivuxolimab in advanced cancers. Libraries were prepared through the immunoSEQ multiplex PCR assay. TCRdb's version of the immuneACCESS table is confined to in-frame rearrangements and falls short of the full clone set. An unresolved V gene accounts for under half of the shortfall where checked; the remainder is of unknown origin. In this sample the table shows tens of thousands of clones, 70% to 90% of which occur a single time. The ten top clones hold 0.61% of the sample. Sample: CD4+ or CD8+ T cells sorted from blood, taken in a trial of the OX40 agonist ivuxolimab. Receptors were obtained from an adult with an advanced solid tumor such as melanoma, head and neck, liver or kidney cancer.

This clone was observed a few times. The V and J genes are TRBV10-3 and TRBJ2-3; no definite D call. Germline CDR1 and CDR2: ENHRY and SYGVKD. V dropped 4 bases and J dropped 4 bases, with 3 bases sitting between them. The CDR3 loop spans 11 amino acids. This CDR3 is CAISGADTQYF. The CDR3 region has the DNA TGTGCCATCAGTGGAGCAGATACGCAGTATTTT.

This chain links TRBV5-1 with TRBJ2-5, with 7 positions matching TRBD2. The CDR3 runs to 15 residues. After removal of 1 base from V and 4 bases from J, the junction contained 7 bases not matched to a gene. Germline V lookup: CDR1 SGHRS, CDR2 YFSETQ. CDR3 amino acids: CASSLRGSGGETQYF. The CDR3 nucleotides are TGCGCCAGCAGCTTGCGGGGTTCGGGGGGAGAGACCCAGTACTTC.

The chain links TRBV9 to TRBJ2-7, with 10 bases lining up with TRBD2. J was trimmed by 5 bases and V by 0 bases; bases with no gene match: 5. CDR1 and CDR2 (germline): SGDLS, YYNGEE. The CDR3 sequence is 15 residues long. CDR3 nucleotide sequence: TGTGCCAGCAGCGTAGGGACTAGCGGTTTTAACGAGCAGTACTTC. Amino acid sequence: CASSVGTSGFNEQYF.

V and J are TRBV5-1 and TRBJ2-1; the D gene is possibly TRBD2 (6 bases). V gave up 0 bases and J gave up 4 bases, with 14 bases separating them. This CDR3 spans 16 amino acids. Germline V CDR1 and CDR2: SGHRS, YFSETQ. The DNA of the CDR3 is TGCGCCAGCAGCTTGGACGGGGCGGGATCTTACAATGAGCAGTTCTTC. Its protein is CASSLDGAGSYNEQFF. The variable domain in full, with the rest retrieved from reference TRBV5-1 and TRBJ2-1, is KAGVTQTPRYLIKTRGQQVTLSCSPISGHRSVSWYQQTPGQGLQFLFEYFSETQRNKGNFPGRFSGRQFSNSRSEMNVSTLELGDSALYLCASSLDGAGSYNEQFFGPGTRLTVL.

The chain joins TRBV6-5 to TRBJ2-1, with a weak D call TRBD2 (6 bases). CDR3 length: 13 residues. The germline V and J ends were trimmed by 6 bases and 5 bases, with 11 bases remaining between them. Germline V lookup: CDR1 MNHEY, CDR2 SVGAGI. The CDR3 coding sequence is TGTGCCAGCAGATTGGACTACGACAATGAGCAGTTCTTC. Its translation: CASRLDYDNEQFF.

The V and J genes are TRBV7-9 and TRBJ2-7; the match to TRBD1 covers 9 bases. V trimming: 5 bases; J trimming: 7 bases; junction bases outside the gene matches: 9. This CDR3 comprises 14 residues. The germline CDR1 and CDR2 sequences are SEHNR and FQNEAQ (reference sequence). In nucleotides, the CDR3 is TGTGCCAGCAGCCTACGGACAGGGGTGGGGGAGCAGTACTTC. It encodes CASSLRTGVGEQYF.

V usage is TRBV5-4 and J usage is TRBJ2-5, with 8 positions matching TRBD2. The CDR3 runs to 16 residues. CDR1 and CDR2 (germline): SGHNT, YYREEE (reference sequence). V lost 0 bases to trimming and J lost 2 bases; unmatched junction nucleotides: 6. Written as DNA, the CDR3 is TGTGCCAGCAGCTTGGCTGCGGGAGGTCTACAAGAGACCCAGTACTTC. The encoded protein is CASSLAAGGLQETQYF.

The chain recombines TRBV5-1 with TRBJ2-5; D uncertain. The germline V gene encodes CDR1 SGHRS and CDR2 YFSETQ. The CDR3 is 14 amino acids. The V and J ends lost 0 bases and 0 bases respectively, with 6 bases between them. CDR3 sequence (DNA): TGCGCCAGCAGCTTGGTCGGAGACCAAGAGACCCAGTACTTC. It encodes CASSLVGDQETQYF.

The sample holds one count of this clone. The V gene is TRBV30, the J gene TRBJ2-3; the D gene is possibly TRBD1 (6 bases). The germline V gene has CDR1 GTSNPN and CDR2 SVGIG (reference sequence). The CDR3 length is 14 residues. V shed 4 bases and J shed 2 bases, with 13 bases lying between them. CDR3 sequence: CAWKGHLTTDTQYF. CDR3 bases: TGTGCCTGGAAGGGACATCTCACCACAGATACGCAGTATTTT.

J is TRBJ2-2 and V is TRBV19; a weak D match, TRBD2 (6 bases). In germline, CDR1 is LNHDA, CDR2 SQIVND (reference sequence). This CDR3 is 12 amino acids long. Trimming cost V 7 bases and J 3 bases, with 6 bases left between them. The CDR3 reads CASTGDTGELFF. The CDR3 nucleotides read TGTGCCAGTACGGGGGACACCGGGGAGCTGTTTTTT.